Each of the 23 T cell receptor beta chains below was sequenced from the same sample in a study of control samples from healthy donors and cancer patients. The method was immunoSEQ multiplex PCR; TCRdb's version includes in-frame clones alone and lacks a portion of them. The table lists 150,000 to 200,000 clones, about 91% of them singletons, with under 5% in the top ten. The sequenced sample was blood. These receptors originate from a woman in her twenties or thirties in good health.

This chain connects TRBV4-2 to TRBJ2-7; 8 bases agree with TRBD2. This CDR3 has 16 residues. Germline V lookup: CDR1 LGHNA, CDR2 YNFKEQ. With V trimmed by 3 bases and J by 0 bases, 7 bases remained unmatched. For the CDR3, the DNA is TGTGCCAGCAGCCACCTCACCGGGACTAGCTCCTACGAGCAGTACTTC. Its protein product is CASSHLTGTSSYEQYF.

This chain connects TRBV5-1 to TRBJ2-5, with D perhaps matching TRBD1 (5 bases). Trimming took off 4 bases at V and 5 bases at J, with 15 bases between the two ends. Germline assignment: CDR1 SGHRS and CDR2 YFSETQ. The CDR3 contains 14 residues. The CDR3 sequence: CASSRSGLWETQYF. CDR3 bases: TGCGCCAGCAGCCGTTCAGGGTTATGGGAGACCCAGTACTTC.

CDR3 in DNA: TGTGCCAGCAGTTACAGTTCTATTACAGCCAAAAACATTCAGTACTTC. Translating it yields CASSYSSITAKNIQYF. The chain carries TRBV6-5 and TRBJ2-4; D not certain. The length of the CDR3 is 16 residues. Trimming took off 2 bases at V and 0 bases at J, with 11 bases between the two ends. Germline lookup yields CDR1 MNHEY and CDR2 SVGAGI.

The CDR3 DNA is TGTGCCAGCAGTTTAATAGGAGAGACCCAGTACTTC. Its translation is CASSLIGETQYF. This chain joins TRBV12-3 or TRBV12-4 and TRBJ2-5; D not resolved. This CDR3 is built from 12 residues. V lost 2 bases and J lost 4, with 5 bases in between.

This clone turned up a few times. V and J are TRBV27 and TRBJ1-5; D is perhaps TRBD1 (5 bases). The CDR3 consists of 14 residues. Trimming left V 5 bases short and J 8 bases short, with 16 bases between. CDR1 and CDR2 from the germline V gene are MNHEY and SMNVEV (reference sequence). The CDR3 DNA follows: TGTGCCAGCAGTGCCGCTGGGACGGGGGAGCCCCAGCATTTT. It specifies CASSAAGTGEPQHF.

The rearrangement links TRBV10-3 to TRBJ1-5; D remains ambiguous. Germline V gene data show CDR1 as ENHRY and CDR2 as SYGVKD. The CDR3 sequence is 14 residues long. The ends were cut back, 10 bases at V and 0 bases at J, with 13 bases in the middle. The CDR3: CATFRRNSNQPQHF. In nucleotides, the CDR3 is TGTGCCACCTTTAGAAGGAATAGCAATCAGCCCCAGCATTTT.

The V and J genes are TRBV28 and TRBJ1-2; TRBD1 matches at 7 bases. Per the germline V gene, CDR1 is MDHEN and CDR2 is SYDVKM. Trimming took 6 bases from V and 6 from J; bases not matched to a gene: 16. This CDR3 has 16 amino acids. The CDR3 DNA reads as TGTGCCAGCAGCCTTCGACAGGGTTGGTTGGAGAATGGCTACACCTTC. Residues: CASSLRQGWLENGYTF.

The chain combines TRBV27 with TRBJ2-7; no clear D gene. The germline CDR1 and CDR2 sequences are MNHEY and SMNVEV (reference sequence). Trimming took off 2 bases at V and 7 bases at J, with 9 bases between the two ends. The CDR3 loop spans 12 amino acids. The CDR3 DNA sequence: TGTGCCAGCAGTTTAACGGGTCGGGAGCAGTACTTC. Translation gives CASSLTGREQYF.

The J gene is TRBJ2-5, the V gene TRBV10-3, with 8 bases lining up with TRBD1. J lost 5 bases, V lost 11 bases, and 10 bases had no gene match. The CDR3 sequence is 13 residues long. Per germline, CDR1 ENHRY and CDR2 SYGVKD. The CDR3 nucleotides are TGTGCCGCAGGGGGCGGAGACCCGGAGACCCAGTACTTC. Its protein is CAAGGGDPETQYF.

Regarding this clone: Other DNA sequences in the sample encode the same CDR3. The chain couples TRBV9 to TRBJ2-2; 15 nucleotides match TRBD2. CDR3 length: 16 residues. Germline V gene data show CDR1 as SGDLS and CDR2 as YYNGEE. The V segment lost 3 bases and the J segment 6 bases; nucleotides outside the gene matches: 3. The CDR3 bases are TGTGCCAGCAGCGATGGACTAGCGGGGGGGCCCGGGGAGCTGTTTTTT. Its translation: CASSDGLAGGPGELFF.

The rearrangement uses TRBV25-1 and TRBJ2-7; no reliable D call. This CDR3 comprises 14 residues. Deletions cut 2 bases from V and 2 bases from J, with 10 bases between. From germline, CDR1 is MGHDK and CDR2 SYGVNS. The DNA for the CDR3 is TGTGCCAGCAGTGAAGAGGTAGGGACCTACGAGCAGTACTTC. It translates to CASSEEVGTYEQYF.

This rearrangement joins TRBV7-9 to TRBJ2-1; 11 bases align to TRBD2. V lost 6 bases to trimming and J lost 4 bases; unmatched junction nucleotides: 5. The CDR3 length is 15 residues. Germline V gene sequence: CDR1 SEHNR, CDR2 FQNEAQ (reference sequence). The CDR3 spells CASSTGLAAYNEQFF. The CDR3 DNA reads as TGTGCCAGCAGTACGGGACTAGCGGCTTACAATGAGCAGTTCTTC.

This clone was detected a few times. Within the sample, other DNA sequences also encode this same CDR3. The rearrangement joins TRBV6-1 to TRBJ2-5, with 10 bases identical to TRBD2. J gave up 5 bases and V 0 bases, and 3 bases lay outside the gene matches. CDR1 and CDR2 (germline): MNHNS, SASEGT. This CDR3 has 15 residues. CDR3 amino acids: CASSEAAGGPETQYF. The CDR3 DNA reads TGTGCCAGCAGTGAAGCAGCGGGAGGGCCGGAGACCCAGTACTTC.

This chain connects TRBV3-1 (or the pseudogene TRBV3-2) to TRBJ1-2; 9 nucleotides align to TRBD1. Germline trimming cut 4 bases from V and 8 bases from J; bases unmatched to any gene: 5. This CDR3 region has 13 residues. Germline V gives CDR1 LGHDT, CDR2 YNNKEL (reference sequence). CDR3 sequence: CASSLGQGYGYTF. CDR3 DNA sequence: TGTGCCAGCAGCCTGGGACAGGGTTACGGCTACACCTTC.

The chain couples TRBV20-1 to TRBJ2-5; D is tentatively TRBD1 or TRBD2 (5 bases each). The ends were cut back, 3 bases at V and 5 bases at J, with 10 bases in the middle. The CDR3 is 12 residues long. Germline CDR1 is DFQATT and CDR2 is SNEGSKA (reference sequence). For the CDR3, the DNA is TGCAGTGCTAGTCAGGGAGTGGAGACCCAGTACTTC. Protein: CSASQGVETQYF.

The chain uses TRBV7-8 and TRBJ2-1; 7 bases match TRBD2. Germline CDR1 is SGHVS and CDR2 is FQNEAQ. V shed 3 bases and J 7 bases; nucleotides not matched to a gene: 12. The CDR3 consists of 16 residues. CDR3 sequence (DNA): TGTGCCAGCAGCTTCGCCGGCGGGAGCGTTGGGAATGAGCAGTTCTTC. This sequence encodes CASSFAGGSVGNEQFF.

The chain uses TRBV10-3 and TRBJ1-1, with D tentatively TRBD1 (5 bases). CDR1 is ENHRY and CDR2 is SYGVKD in the germline V gene. Trimming shortened V by 9 bases and J by 0 bases, and 14 bases separated the two germline ends. This CDR3 has 14 residues. The CDR3 loop reads CAITGGAMNTEAFF. The CDR3 bases are TGTGCCATTACAGGCGGGGCCATGAACACTGAAGCTTTCTTT.

The rearrangement uses TRBV19 and TRBJ2-2; D is perhaps TRBD2 (5 bases). V lost 0 bases and J lost 5, with 7 bases in between. The CDR3 consists of 14 residues. The germline gives CDR1 LNHDA, CDR2 SQIVND (reference sequence). CDR3 sequence (DNA): TGTGCCAGTAGTATAGAACCGGGGACCGGGGAGCTGTTTTTT. Translating gives CASSIEPGTGELFF.

The rearrangement joins TRBV24-1 to TRBJ2-5, with D perhaps matching TRBD1 or TRBD2 (5 bases each). The CDR3 length is 15 residues. Germline V gene data show CDR1 as KGHDR and CDR2 as SFDVKD. V lost 2 bases and J lost 1, with 10 bases in between. The CDR3 DNA sequence: TGTGCCACCAGTGATTCGGGACGGCTCCAAGAGACCCAGTACTTC. It codes for CATSDSGRLQETQYF.

The chain has TRBV9 and TRBJ2-1; 8 bases align to TRBD2. With V trimmed by 3 bases and J by 1 base, 6 bases remained unmatched. This CDR3 has 16 amino acids. Germline V gives CDR1 SGDLS, CDR2 YYNGEE. CDR3 amino acids: CASSGSGSWSYNEQFF. CDR3 coding DNA: TGTGCCAGCAGCGGCAGCGGGAGTTGGTCCTACAATGAGCAGTTCTTC. Filled out from reference TRBV9 and TRBJ2-1, the complete variable domain reads DSGVTQTPKHLITATGQRVTLRCSPRSGDLSVYWYQQSLDQGLQFLIQYYNGEERAKGNILERFSAQQFPDLHSELNLSSLELGDSALYFCASSGSGSWSYNEQFFGPGTRLTVL.

In its sample, this clone was seen once. This chain uses TRBV9 with TRBJ1-5; D not certain. Germline CDR1 reads SGDLS; CDR2 reads YYNGEE. The CDR3 length is 14 residues. The V end lost 3 bases, the J end lost 7 bases, and 14 bases lay between the germline ends. In DNA form, the CDR3 reads TGTGCCAGCAGCGCGAGAACTTCGGGGCAGCCCCAGCATTTT. Its protein is CASSARTSGQPQHF.

This clone was detected only once. The rearrangement joins TRBV5-1 to TRBJ1-1; no definite D call. Germline CDR1 reads SGHRS; CDR2 reads YFSETQ. The V end lost 0 bases, the J end lost 0 bases, and 15 bases lay between the germline ends. There are 17 residues in the CDR3. Written as DNA, the CDR3 is TGCGCCAGCAGCTTGGAACGCAGGAGCCTGATGAACACTGAAGCTTTCTTT. Translating it yields CASSLERRSLMNTEAFF. Variable domain in full (rest from reference TRBV5-1 and TRBJ1-1): KAGVTQTPRYLIKTRGQQVTLSCSPISGHRSVSWYQQTPGQGLQFLFEYFSETQRNKGNFPGRFSGRQFSNSRSEMNVSTLELGDSALYLCASSLERRSLMNTEAFFGQGTRLTVV.

This clone has ten or more counts. The rearrangement uses TRBV9 and TRBJ1-2, with 8 bases lining up with TRBD1. V lost 3 bases to trimming and J lost 4 bases; unmatched junction nucleotides: 8. The germline CDR1 and CDR2 sequences are SGDLS and YYNGEE. The CDR3 spans 15 residues. The CDR3 loop is CASSALGTGSYGYTF. CDR3 nucleotide sequence: TGTGCCAGCAGCGCCTTGGGGACAGGCAGCTATGGCTACACCTTC.